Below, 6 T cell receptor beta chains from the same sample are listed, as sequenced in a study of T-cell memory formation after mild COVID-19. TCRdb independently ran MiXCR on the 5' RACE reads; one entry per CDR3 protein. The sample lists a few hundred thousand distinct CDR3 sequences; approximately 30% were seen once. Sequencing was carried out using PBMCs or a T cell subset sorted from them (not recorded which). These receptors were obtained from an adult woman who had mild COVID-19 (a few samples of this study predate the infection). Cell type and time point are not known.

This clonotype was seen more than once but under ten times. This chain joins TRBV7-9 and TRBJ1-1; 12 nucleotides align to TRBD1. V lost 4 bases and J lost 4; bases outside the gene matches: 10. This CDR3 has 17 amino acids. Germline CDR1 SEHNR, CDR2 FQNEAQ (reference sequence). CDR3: CASSSGTGGGRTTEAFF. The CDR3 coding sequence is TGTGCCAGCAGCTCCGGGACAGGGGGCGGAAGGACCACTGAAGCTTTCTTT.

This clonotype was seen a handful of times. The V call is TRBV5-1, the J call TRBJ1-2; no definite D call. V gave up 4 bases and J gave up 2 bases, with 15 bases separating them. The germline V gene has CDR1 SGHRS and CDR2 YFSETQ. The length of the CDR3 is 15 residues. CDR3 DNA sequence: TGCGCCAGCAGCCCGCGAGCGGGGATGAACTATGGCTACACCTTC. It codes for CASSPRAGMNYGYTF.

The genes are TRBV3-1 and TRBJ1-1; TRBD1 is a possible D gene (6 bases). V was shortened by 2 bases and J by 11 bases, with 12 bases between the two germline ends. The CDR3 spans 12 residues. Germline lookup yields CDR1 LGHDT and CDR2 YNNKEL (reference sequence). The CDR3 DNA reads TGTGCCAGCAGCCAAAGTGGGGGGCTCGCTTTCTTT. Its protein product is CASSQSGGLAFF.

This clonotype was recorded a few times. The CDR3 spells CSAVENTQYF. The CDR3 nucleotides are TGCAGTGCTGTCGAGAATACGCAGTATTTT. The V call is TRBV20-1, the J call TRBJ2-3, with D uncertain. Trimming took off 5 bases at V and 7 bases at J, with 7 bases between the two ends. CDR3 length: 10 amino acids. Per germline, CDR1 DFQATT and CDR2 SNEGSKA (reference sequence).

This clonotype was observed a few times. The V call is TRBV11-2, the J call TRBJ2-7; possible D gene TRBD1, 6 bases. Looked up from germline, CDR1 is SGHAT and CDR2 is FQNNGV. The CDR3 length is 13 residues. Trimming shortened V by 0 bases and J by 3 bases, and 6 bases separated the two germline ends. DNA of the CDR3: TGTGCCAGCAGCTTAGAGGACAGCTACGAGCAGTACTTC. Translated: CASSLEDSYEQYF.

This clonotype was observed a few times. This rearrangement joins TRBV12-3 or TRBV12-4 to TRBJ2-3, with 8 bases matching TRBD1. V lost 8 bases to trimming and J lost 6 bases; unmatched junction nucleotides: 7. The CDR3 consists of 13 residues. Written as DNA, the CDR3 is TGTGCCAGCGACCAGGGGGCGGTTGATACGCAGTATTTT. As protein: CASDQGAVDTQYF.